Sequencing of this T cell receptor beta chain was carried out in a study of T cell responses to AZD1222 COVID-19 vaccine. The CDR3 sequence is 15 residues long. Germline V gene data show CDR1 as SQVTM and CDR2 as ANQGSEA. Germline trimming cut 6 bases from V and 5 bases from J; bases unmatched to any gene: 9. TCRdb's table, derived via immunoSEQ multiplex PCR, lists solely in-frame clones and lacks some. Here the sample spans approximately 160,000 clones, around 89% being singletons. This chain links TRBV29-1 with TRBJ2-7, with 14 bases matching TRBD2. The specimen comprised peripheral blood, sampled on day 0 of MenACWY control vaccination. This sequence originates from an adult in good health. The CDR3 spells CSVRGLAGGTHEQYF. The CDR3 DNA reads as TGCAGCGTCCGCGGACTAGCGGGGGGAACCCACGAGCAGTACTTC.